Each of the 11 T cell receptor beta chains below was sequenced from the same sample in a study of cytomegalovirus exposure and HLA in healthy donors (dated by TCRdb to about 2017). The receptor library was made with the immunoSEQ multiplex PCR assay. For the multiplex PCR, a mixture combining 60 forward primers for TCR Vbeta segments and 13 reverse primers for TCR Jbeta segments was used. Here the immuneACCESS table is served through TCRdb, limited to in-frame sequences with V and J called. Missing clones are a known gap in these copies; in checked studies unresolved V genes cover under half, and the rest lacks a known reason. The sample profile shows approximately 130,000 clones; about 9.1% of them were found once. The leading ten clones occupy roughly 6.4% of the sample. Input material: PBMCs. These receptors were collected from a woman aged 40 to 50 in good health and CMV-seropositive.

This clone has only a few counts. DNA of the CDR3: TGCAGCGTTGGGTCAGGGGGCGCGATAAGCGGCTACACCTTC. It specifies CSVGSGGAISGYTF. V and J are TRBV29-1 and TRBJ1-2; 8 positions match TRBD1. The J segment lost 8 bases and the V segment lost 4 bases, leaving 12 bases of the junction unmatched. The CDR3 spans 14 residues. Looked up from germline, CDR1 is SQVTM and CDR2 is ANQGSEA.

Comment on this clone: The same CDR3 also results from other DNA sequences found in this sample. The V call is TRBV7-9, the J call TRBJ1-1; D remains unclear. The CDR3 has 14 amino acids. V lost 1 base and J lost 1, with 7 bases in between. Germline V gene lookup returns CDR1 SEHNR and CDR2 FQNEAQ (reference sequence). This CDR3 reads CASSLGQANTEAFF. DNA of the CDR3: TGTGCCAGCAGCTTAGGACAAGCGAACACTGAAGCTTTCTTT.

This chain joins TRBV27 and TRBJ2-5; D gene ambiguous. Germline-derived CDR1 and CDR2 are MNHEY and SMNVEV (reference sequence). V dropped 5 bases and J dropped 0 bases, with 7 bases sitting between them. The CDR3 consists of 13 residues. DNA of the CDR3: TGTGCCAGCAGTCCCCAGTACCAAGAGACCCAGTACTTC. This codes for CASSPQYQETQYF.

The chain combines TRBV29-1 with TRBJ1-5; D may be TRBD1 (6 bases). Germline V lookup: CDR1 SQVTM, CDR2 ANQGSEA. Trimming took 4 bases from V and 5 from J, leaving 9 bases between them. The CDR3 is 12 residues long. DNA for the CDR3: TGCAGCGTTGGGGACATGGATCAGCCCCAGCATTTT. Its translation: CSVGDMDQPQHF.

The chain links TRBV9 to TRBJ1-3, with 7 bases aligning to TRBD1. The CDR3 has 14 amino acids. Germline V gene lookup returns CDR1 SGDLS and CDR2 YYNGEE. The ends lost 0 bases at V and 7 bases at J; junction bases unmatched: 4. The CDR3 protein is CASSVGQGTNTIYF. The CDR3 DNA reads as TGTGCCAGCAGCGTAGGACAGGGTACGAACACCATATATTTT.

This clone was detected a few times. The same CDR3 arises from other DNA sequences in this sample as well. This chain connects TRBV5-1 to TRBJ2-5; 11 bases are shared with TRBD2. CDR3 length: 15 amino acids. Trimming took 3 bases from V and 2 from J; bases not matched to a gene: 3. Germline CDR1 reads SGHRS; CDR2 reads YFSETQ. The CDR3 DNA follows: TGCGCCAGCAGCTCGACTAGCGGGGTACAAGAGACCCAGTACTTC. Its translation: CASSSTSGVQETQYF.

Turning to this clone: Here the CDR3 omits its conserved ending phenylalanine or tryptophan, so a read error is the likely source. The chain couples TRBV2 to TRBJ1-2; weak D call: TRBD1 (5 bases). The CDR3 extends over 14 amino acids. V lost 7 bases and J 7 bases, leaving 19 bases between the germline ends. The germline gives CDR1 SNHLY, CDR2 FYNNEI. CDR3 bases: TGTGCCAGCATCCAGGCGGCAGGGCACTTTGGCTACACCCTC. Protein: CASIQAAGHFGYTL.

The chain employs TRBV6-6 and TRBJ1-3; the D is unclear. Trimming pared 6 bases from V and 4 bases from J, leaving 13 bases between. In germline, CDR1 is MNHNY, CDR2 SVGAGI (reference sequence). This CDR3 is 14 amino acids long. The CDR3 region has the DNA TGTGCCAGCAGCCCGGGAGGGTTAGGAAACACCATATATTTT. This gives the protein CASSPGGLGNTIYF.

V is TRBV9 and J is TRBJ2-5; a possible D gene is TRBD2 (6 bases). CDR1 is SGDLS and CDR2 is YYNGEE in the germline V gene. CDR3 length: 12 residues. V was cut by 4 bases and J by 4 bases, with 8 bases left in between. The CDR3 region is CASSRAGETQYF. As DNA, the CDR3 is TGTGCCAGCAGCCGAGCGGGAGAGACCCAGTACTTC.

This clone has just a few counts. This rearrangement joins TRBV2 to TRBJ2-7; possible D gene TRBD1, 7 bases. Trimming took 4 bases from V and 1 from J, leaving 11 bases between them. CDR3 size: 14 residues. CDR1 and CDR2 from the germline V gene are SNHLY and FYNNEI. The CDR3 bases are TGTGCCAGCAGTGTGGAGGGGGCTTCCTACGAGCAGTACTTC. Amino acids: CASSVEGASYEQYF.

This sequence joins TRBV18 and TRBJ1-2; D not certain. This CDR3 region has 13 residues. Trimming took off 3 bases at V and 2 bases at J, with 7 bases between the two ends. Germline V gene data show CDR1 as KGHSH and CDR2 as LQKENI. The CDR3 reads CASSPRVNYGYTF. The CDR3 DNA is TGTGCCAGCTCACCCCGGGTCAACTATGGCTACACCTTC.